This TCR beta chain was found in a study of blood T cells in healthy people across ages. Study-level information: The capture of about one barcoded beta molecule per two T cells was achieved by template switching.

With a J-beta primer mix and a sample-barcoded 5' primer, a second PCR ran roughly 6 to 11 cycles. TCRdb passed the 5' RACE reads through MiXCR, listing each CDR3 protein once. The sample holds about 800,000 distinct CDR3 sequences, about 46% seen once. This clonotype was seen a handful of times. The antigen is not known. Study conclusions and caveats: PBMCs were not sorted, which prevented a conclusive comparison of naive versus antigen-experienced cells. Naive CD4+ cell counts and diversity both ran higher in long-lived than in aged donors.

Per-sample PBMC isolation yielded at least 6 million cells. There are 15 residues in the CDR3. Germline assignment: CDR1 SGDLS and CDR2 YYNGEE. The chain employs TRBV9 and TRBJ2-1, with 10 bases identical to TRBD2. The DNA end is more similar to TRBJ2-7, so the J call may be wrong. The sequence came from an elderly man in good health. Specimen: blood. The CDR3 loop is CASNSGRSSYNEQYF. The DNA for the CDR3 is TGTGCCAGCAATAGCGGGAGGAGCTCCTACAATGAGCAGTACTTC.